These 5 T cell receptor beta chains originate from one sample sequenced in a study of T cells in localized non-small cell lung cancer. Sequencing used immunoSEQ multiplex PCR; TCRdb keeps in-frame clones, though not all of them. The sample lists roughly 61,000 clones, roughly 79% seen once, with roughly 4.5% in the top ten. The sample in question was PBMCs, obtained before any cancer treatment. Receptors were obtained from a man between 40 and 69 years old with stage II lung adenocarcinoma.

V and J are TRBV18 and TRBJ2-5, with a tentative D call TRBD2 (6 bases). Trimming cost V 1 base and J 10 bases, with 7 bases left between them. Germline values: CDR1 KGHSH, CDR2 LQKENI. There are 11 residues in the CDR3. The CDR3 DNA reads as TGTGCCAGCTCACCACGAGCGGGCCAGTACTTC. It translates to CASSPRAGQYF.

V is TRBV4-1 and J is TRBJ2-1; 14 nucleotides align to TRBD2. The CDR3 loop spans 16 amino acids. The ends lost 3 bases at V and 7 bases at J; junction bases unmatched: 5. Germline lookup yields CDR1 MGHRA and CDR2 YSYEKL. In DNA, the CDR3 is TGCGCCAGCAGCCACCAGGGACTAGCGGGAGAAAATGAGCAGTTCTTC. This gives the protein CASSHQGLAGENEQFF.

This clone was seen a single time. The V and J genes are TRBV7-2 and TRBJ1-4; D is perhaps TRBD1 (6 bases). Germline CDR1 and CDR2: SGHTA and FQGNSA. Between the trimmed V and J ends, which lost 5 bases and 4 bases, there was a span of 14 bases. This CDR3 region has 15 residues. The CDR3 sequence is CASSAVGQINEKLFF. The CDR3 coding sequence is TGTGCCAGCAGCGCCGTCGGACAGATTAATGAAAAACTGTTTTTT. Combining the CDR3 with reference TRBV7-2 and TRBJ1-4 gives the whole variable domain GAGVSQSPSNKVTEKGKDVELRCDPISGHTALYWYRQSLGQGLEFLIYFQGNSAPDKSGLPSDRFSAERTGGSVSTLTIQRTQQEDSAVYLCASSAVGQINEKLFFGSGTQLSVL.

The rearrangement joins TRBV5-1 to TRBJ2-5, with TRBD1 as a possible D gene (6 bases). Germline V gene lookup returns CDR1 SGHRS and CDR2 YFSETQ. The CDR3 is made up of 13 amino acids. V lost 3 bases and J 3 bases, leaving 9 bases between the germline ends. CDR3: CASSWTVKETQYF. CDR3 in DNA: TGCGCCAGCAGCTGGACAGTCAAAGAGACCCAGTACTTC.

The V call is TRBV7-3, the J call TRBJ2-1; tentative D call: TRBD2 (6 bases). Germline CDR1 and CDR2: SGHTA and FQGTGA. This CDR3 spans 15 amino acids. Trimming pared 5 bases from V and 6 bases from J, leaving 17 bases between. For the CDR3, the DNA is TGTGCCAGCAGCCGGGACTCTACCCGATCCAATGAGCAGTTCTTC. This codes for CASSRDSTRSNEQFF.